The rows below give T cell receptor beta chains drawn from one sample of a study of identical twins. TCRdb re-called the 5' RACE reads through MiXCR, storing one row per CDR3 protein. The sample yields about 530,000 distinct CDR3 sequences, approximately 16% seen once. These sequences were also reported in another study, on yellow fever vaccine responses in identical twins.

The sequencing input was CD4+ T cells sorted from blood. These TCRs come from a woman in her late teens or twenties in good health. Both conserved end residues are part of each CDR3. A D gene is named only where the DNA matches it firmly. Only some rows state a clone size, as once, few, many or a class for expanded clones.

DNA: TGTGCCAGCAGCCAAATTAGCGGGAGGGCGATGGGCAATGAGCAGTTCTTC
CDR3: CASSQISGRAMGNEQFF
J: TRBJ2-1
size: .
length: 17
D: TRBD2
V: TRBV3-1

DNA: TGCAGTGCTAGAGAGCGTTCCGGGACTAGCGCCTTCAATGAGCAGTTCTTC
CDR3: CSARERSGTSAFNEQFF
J: TRBJ2-1
size: few
length: 17
D: TRBD2
V: TRBV20-1

DNA: TGTGCCACCAGCAGAGATCCTGCAGCCTCCTACAATGAGCAGTTCTTC
CDR3: CATSRDPAASYNEQFF
J: TRBJ2-1
size: few
length: 16
D: .
V: TRBV15

DNA: TGCAGCGGTAGGACGGGGCGGGGAGGTGAGCAGTTCTTC
CDR3: CSGRTGRGGEQFF
J: TRBJ2-1
size: few
length: 13
D: .
V: TRBV29-1

DNA: TGTGCCATCAGTGAAAGACAGACACCAGGATACGAGCAGTACTTC
CDR3: CAISERQTPGYEQYF
J: TRBJ2-7
size: .
length: 15
D: .
V: TRBV10-3

DNA: TGCGCCAGCAGTAACAGCCCCGGGACAGATACGCAGTATTTT
CDR3: CASSNSPGTDTQYF
J: TRBJ2-3
size: .
length: 14
D: .
V: TRBV10-2

DNA: TGTGCCAGCAGTTTTCCTTCGGGGACAGAGAGGGAGACCCAGAACTTC
CDR3: CASSFPSGTERETQNF
J: TRBJ2-5
size: .
length: 16
D: TRBD1
V: TRBV6-5

DNA: TGTGCCAGCAGCTCGTCGACTAGCGAGCTTTACAATGAGCAGTTCTTC
CDR3: CASSSSTSELYNEQFF
J: TRBJ2-1
size: .
length: 16
D: TRBD2
V: TRBV7-3

DNA: TGTGCCAGCAGTTACATGGGCTACACCGGGGAGCTGTTTTTT
CDR3: CASSYMGYTGELFF
J: TRBJ2-2
size: .
length: 14
D: .
V: TRBV6-2/TRBV6-3

DNA: TGTGCCAGCTCGGAGGGACTAGCGGGATTATACTTC
CDR3: CASSEGLAGLYF
J: TRBJ2-7
size: .
length: 12
D: TRBD2
V: TRBV18

DNA: TGTGCCAGCAGTTTCCACTTGAACACCGGGGAGCTGTTTTTT
CDR3: CASSFHLNTGELFF
J: TRBJ2-2
size: once
length: 14
D: .
V: TRBV27

DNA: TGCAGCGTCGCTTGGACAGTAGAAGAGACCCAGTACTTC
CDR3: CSVAWTVEETQYF
J: TRBJ2-5
size: .
length: 13
D: .
V: TRBV29-1

DNA: TGTGCCAGCAGCCAAGATAGGGCAGGCTCCAAGGAGACCCAGTACTTC
CDR3: CASSQDRAGSKETQYF
J: TRBJ2-5
size: .
length: 16
D: .
V: TRBV3-1

DNA: TGCAGTGCTAGGGTACCCCGTACGAGCGCAGATACGCAGTATTTT
CDR3: CSARVPRTSADTQYF
J: TRBJ2-3
size: many
length: 15
D: .
V: TRBV20-1

DNA: TGCAGTGCTAGGGCCCGGGACTACAACACAGATACGCAGTATTTT
CDR3: CSARARDYNTDTQYF
J: TRBJ2-3
size: few
length: 15
D: TRBD2
V: TRBV20-1

DNA: TGCAGTGCTAGGGGTGAGCACGAGCAGTACTTC
CDR3: CSARGEHEQYF
J: TRBJ2-7
size: few
length: 11
D: .
V: TRBV20-1

DNA: TGTGCCAGCAGCTTTTTCCCGGGACTAGCGGGGCAGCAGAACACCGGGGAGCTGTTTTTT
CDR3: CASSFFPGLAGQQNTGELFF
J: TRBJ2-2
size: .
length: 20
D: TRBD2
V: TRBV7-6

DNA: TGTGCCAGCAGTGATCGGGCTCAGGCCGGGGAGCTGTTTTTT
CDR3: CASSDRAQAGELFF
J: TRBJ2-2
size: .
length: 14
D: .
V: TRBV11-3

DNA: TGTGCCAGCAGTGATGCTGGTATCGCAGATACGCAGTATTTT
CDR3: CASSDAGIADTQYF
J: TRBJ2-3
size: .
length: 14
D: .
V: TRBV2

DNA: TGCAGCGGCCGGACAGATACGCAGTATTTT
CDR3: CSGRTDTQYF
J: TRBJ2-3
size: few
length: 10
D: .
V: TRBV29-1

DNA: TGTGCCAGCAGCGTGTCATGGACTACCCAAGAGACCCAGTACTTC
CDR3: CASSVSWTTQETQYF
J: TRBJ2-5
size: few
length: 15
D: .
V: TRBV9

DNA: TGTGCCAGCAGCCCCCGGCAGGGTGGCGAGCAGTACTTC
CDR3: CASSPRQGGEQYF
J: TRBJ2-7
size: few
length: 13
D: .
V: TRBV7-3

DNA: TGTGCCAGCAGGTATACAGGGGTGAATGAGCAGTTCTTC
CDR3: CASRYTGVNEQFF
J: TRBJ2-1
size: few
length: 13
D: TRBD1
V: TRBV28

DNA: TGTGCCAGCAGCACCTGGGGACCTGGAAACACCATATATTTT
CDR3: CASSTWGPGNTIYF
J: TRBJ1-3
size: .
length: 14
D: .
V: TRBV28

DNA: TGTGCCAGCAGTTGGACAGGGATGGGCGAGCAGTACTTC
CDR3: CASSWTGMGEQYF
J: TRBJ2-7
size: few
length: 13
D: TRBD1
V: TRBV5-6

DNA: TGTGCCAGCAGCTCCTACAATGAGCAGTTCTTC
CDR3: CASSSYNEQFF
J: TRBJ2-1
size: many
length: 11
D: .
V: TRBV12-3/TRBV12-4

DNA: TGCAGTGCTGAGAGCGGGGGGACCGGGGAGCTGTTTTTT
CDR3: CSAESGGTGELFF
J: TRBJ2-2
size: .
length: 13
D: TRBD2
V: TRBV20-1

DNA: TGTGCCAGTAGTACCTCAATGCGAGTCTCTGGGGCCAACGTCCTGACTTTC
CDR3: CASSTSMRVSGANVLTF
J: TRBJ2-6
size: .
length: 17
D: .
V: TRBV19

DNA: TGCGCCAGCAGCGAGGACAGGGACAATCAGCCCCAGCATTTT
CDR3: CASSEDRDNQPQHF
J: TRBJ1-5
size: many
length: 14
D: TRBD1
V: TRBV5-1

DNA: TGCAGCGCTGAACCTGGACAGGGGGTAAATACGCAGTATTTT
CDR3: CSAEPGQGVNTQYF
J: TRBJ2-3
size: few
length: 14
D: TRBD1
V: TRBV29-1

DNA: TGCGCCAGCAGTGAGTCGTTAGGAGCGGGAAACAATGAGCAGTTCTTC
CDR3: CASSESLGAGNNEQFF
J: TRBJ2-1
size: .
length: 16
D: TRBD2
V: TRBV10-2

DNA: TGTGCCACACAGCCCCCCGACACCGGGGAGCTGTTTTTT
CDR3: CATQPPDTGELFF
J: TRBJ2-2
size: .
length: 13
D: .
V: TRBV10-3

DNA: TGTGCCAGCAGTGTAGCTCAGGTGGCGGAGCTGTTTTTT
CDR3: CASSVAQVAELFF
J: TRBJ2-2
size: few
length: 13
D: .
V: TRBV2

DNA: TGTGCCAGCTCACCCCCCGGAGGGGGATACGAGCAGTACTTC
CDR3: CASSPPGGGYEQYF
J: TRBJ2-7
size: .
length: 14
D: .
V: TRBV18

DNA: TGTGCCATCAGTTATCAGGGGGCCGGGAACACTGAAGCTTTCTTT
CDR3: CAISYQGAGNTEAFF
J: TRBJ1-1
size: few
length: 15
D: TRBD1
V: TRBV10-3

DNA: TGTGCCAGCAGTGAACCCCCCCCTGGGCACAATGAGCAGTTCTTC
CDR3: CASSEPPPGHNEQFF
J: TRBJ2-1
size: few
length: 15
D: .
V: TRBV25-1

DNA: TGCGCCAGCAGCCCACTTGGCGGGGACAATGAGCAGTTCTTC
CDR3: CASSPLGGDNEQFF
J: TRBJ2-1
size: .
length: 14
D: .
V: TRBV4-1

DNA: TGCGCCAGCAGCCAATATTACCTGGGGGGAGAGCAGTACTTC
CDR3: CASSQYYLGGEQYF
J: TRBJ2-7
size: .
length: 14
D: .
V: TRBV4-1

DNA: TGCAGTGCTAGATGGGGGGGTCTCTACAATGAGCAGTTCTTC
CDR3: CSARWGGLYNEQFF
J: TRBJ2-1
size: few
length: 14
D: TRBD2
V: TRBV20-1

DNA: TGTGCCAGCAGTTTAATTCAGGGTTCACCCCTCCACTTT
CDR3: CASSLIQGSPLHF
J: TRBJ1-6
size: few
length: 13
D: .
V: TRBV12-3/TRBV12-4

DNA: TGCGCCAGCAGCCAAGGGGACAGGGGGATTCGGGACCACGGGGAGCTGTTTTTT
CDR3: CASSQGDRGIRDHGELFF
J: TRBJ2-2
size: few
length: 18
D: TRBD1
V: TRBV4-1

DNA: TGTGCCACCAGTGACGCCCGATCGAACACCGGGGAGCTGTTTTTT
CDR3: CATSDARSNTGELFF
J: TRBJ2-2
size: .
length: 15
D: .
V: TRBV24-1

DNA: TGCAGCGTTCCAGACCCGGCAACTAATGAAAAACTGTTTTTT
CDR3: CSVPDPATNEKLFF
J: TRBJ1-4
size: .
length: 14
D: .
V: TRBV29-1